Presented here are 13 T cell receptor beta chains from one specimen sequenced in a study of siplizumab effects on memory and regulatory T cells. The method was immunoSEQ multiplex PCR; TCRdb's version includes in-frame clones alone and lacks a portion of them. The data hold approximately 70,000 clones, with 75% to 95% observed a single time. Sequencing input: CD8+ T cells sorted from blood. The receptors here all came from a human donor in good health.

The rearrangement links TRBV27 to TRBJ1-1; no reliable D call. The germline V and J ends were trimmed by 1 base and 4 bases, with 7 bases remaining between them. Looked up from germline, CDR1 is MNHEY and CDR2 is SMNVEV (reference sequence). This CDR3 has 13 amino acids. The CDR3 DNA follows: TGTGCCAGCAGTTTATTAGGGCCCACTGAAGCTTTCTTT. It yields the protein CASSLLGPTEAFF.

V is TRBV7-8 and J is TRBJ2-3; D is unclear. Trimming stripped 2 bases from V and 0 bases from J, with 9 bases between. There are 15 residues in the CDR3. Germline loops: CDR1 SGHVS, CDR2 FQNEAQ. The DNA for the CDR3 is TGTGCCAGCAGCTTACGGCCGGCCAGCACAGATACGCAGTATTTT. Its protein is CASSLRPASTDTQYF.

V and J are TRBV19 and TRBJ2-1; TRBD1 matches at 10 bases. The V gene's germline CDR1 is LNHDA and CDR2 SQIVND (reference sequence). V shed 0 bases and J 4 bases; nucleotides not matched to a gene: 3. The CDR3 consists of 16 residues. The CDR3 DNA reads TGTGCCAGTAGTATAGACCTGGACAGGGGGTACAATGAGCAGTTCTTC. Its translation: CASSIDLDRGYNEQFF. Full variable domain (remainder filled in from reference TRBV19 and TRBJ2-1): DGGITQSPKYLFRKEGQNVTLSCEQNLNHDAMYWYRQDPGQGLRLIYYSQIVNDFQKGDIAEGYSVSREKKESFPLTVTSAQKNPTAFYLCASSIDLDRGYNEQFFGPGTRLTVL.

This chain connects TRBV4-1 to TRBJ2-7, with 11 bases aligning to TRBD2. CDR1 and CDR2 (germline): MGHRA, YSYEKL. After removal of 4 bases from V and 7 bases from J, the junction contained 9 bases not matched to a gene. The CDR3 runs to 15 residues. The CDR3 spells CASSLPGTSGQEQYF. CDR3 nucleotides: TGCGCCAGCAGCCTTCCCGGGACTAGCGGACAAGAGCAGTACTTC.

About this clone: Other DNA sequences in the sample encode the same CDR3. This rearrangement joins TRBV10-2 to TRBJ1-2; TRBD1 agrees at 7 bases. The CDR3 totals 14 residues. V was pared by 5 bases and J by 2 bases, with 5 bases of the junction left unmatched. CDR1 and CDR2 (germline): WSHSY, SAAADI. The CDR3 sequence is CASSPSTGNYGYTF. CDR3 in DNA: TGCGCCAGCAGTCCCTCGACAGGGAACTATGGCTACACCTTC.

The chain carries TRBV5-1 and TRBJ2-3; TRBD1 matches at 7 bases. The trim removed 8 bases at V and 0 bases at J, leaving 6 bases unmatched. This CDR3 is built from 14 residues. CDR1 SGHRS and CDR2 YFSETQ come from the germline V gene. CDR3 residues: CASSDRTSTDTQYF. The CDR3, as DNA: TGCGCCAGTTCGGACAGGACTAGCACAGATACGCAGTATTTT.

In its sample, this clone was seen once. This chain connects TRBV4-2 to TRBJ2-1; 10 bases match TRBD2. The germline V gene has CDR1 LGHNA and CDR2 YNFKEQ. J lost 5 bases, V lost 4 bases, and 2 bases had no gene match. This CDR3 spans 14 amino acids. The CDR3 is CASSPGLADNEQFF. The CDR3 bases are TGTGCCAGCAGCCCCGGACTAGCGGACAATGAGCAGTTCTTC.

A note on this clone: Germline and junction disagree at one end, which may indicate a read error. V usage is TRBV9 and J usage is TRBJ2-1; 9 bases map to TRBD2. Germline V gene lookup returns CDR1 SGDLS and CDR2 YYNGEE. This CDR3 is 16 amino acids long. CDR3 in amino acids: CASRVGLAGPYNEQFF. As DNA, the CDR3 is TGTGCCAGCAGAGTAGGTCTAGCGGGGCCGTACAATGAGCAGTTCTTC.

The gene calls are TRBV5-6 and TRBJ2-5, with 9 bases that match TRBD2. The V gene's germline CDR1 is SGHDT and CDR2 YYEEEE. V dropped 0 bases and J dropped 1; count of bases not matched to a gene: 10. There are 18 residues in the CDR3. In DNA form, the CDR3 reads TGTGCCAGCAGCTTGGTAGGGCGGGAGGGCCCCATCCAAGAGACCCAGTACTTC. It specifies CASSLVGREGPIQETQYF.

The rearrangement joins TRBV6-1 to TRBJ2-6; D ambiguous. Trimming stripped 6 bases from V and 0 bases from J, with 6 bases between. The CDR3 runs 14 residues. CDR1 and CDR2 from the germline V gene are MNHNS and SASEGT. In DNA, the CDR3 is TGTGCCAGCAGGTCGGACTCTGGGGCCAACGTCCTGACTTTC. Translated: CASRSDSGANVLTF.

The chain joins TRBV6-5 to TRBJ1-5; D uncertain. Germline CDR1 is MNHEY and CDR2 is SVGAGI. There are 15 residues in the CDR3. The V gene lost 0 bases and the J gene lost 4 bases, with 10 bases spanning the gap. The CDR3, as DNA: TGTGCCAGCAGTTACTCCTCGCAGGAGAATCAGCCCCAGCATTTT. It encodes CASSYSSQENQPQHF.

CDR3 bases: TGTGCCAGCAGCTACAGCGCCGGGACAGCTTATGGCTACACCTTC. It encodes CASSYSAGTAYGYTF. The rearrangement uses TRBV27 and TRBJ1-2; 7 bases match TRBD1. The CDR3 is 15 residues long. V lost 6 bases and J lost 5; bases outside the gene matches: 12. Per germline, CDR1 MNHEY and CDR2 SMNVEV (reference sequence).

The J gene is TRBJ2-3, the V gene TRBV4-2, with 12 positions matching TRBD2. CDR1 is LGHNA and CDR2 is YNFKEQ in the germline V gene. The V segment lost 8 bases and the J segment 1 base; nucleotides outside the gene matches: 10. The CDR3 is made up of 17 amino acids. The CDR3 protein is CASHPATSGRCTDTQYF. The CDR3 DNA sequence: TGTGCCAGCCACCCTGCCACTAGCGGGAGGTGCACAGATACGCAGTATTTT.